This TCR beta chain was obtained from a study of OX40 agonist ivuxolimab in advanced cancers. Assay used: immunoSEQ multiplex PCR; TCRdb lists only in-frame clones, some missing. The repertoire holds some 76,000 clones, with over 75% as singletons. Only a few counts were recorded for this clone. The same CDR3 also results from other DNA sequences found in this sample. The sample was CD4+ or CD8+ T cells sorted from blood, taken in a trial of the OX40 agonist ivuxolimab. This receptor was identified in an adult with an advanced solid tumor such as melanoma, head and neck, liver or kidney cancer.

The CDR3 loop is CSVGADYGYTF. CDR3 nucleotide sequence: TGCAGCGTTGGGGCGGACTATGGCTACACCTTC. The chain couples TRBV29-1 to TRBJ1-2; D unclear. Germline values: CDR1 SQVTM, CDR2 ANQGSEA. Trimming cost V 4 bases and J 3 bases, with 6 bases left between them. CDR3 length: 11 amino acids.